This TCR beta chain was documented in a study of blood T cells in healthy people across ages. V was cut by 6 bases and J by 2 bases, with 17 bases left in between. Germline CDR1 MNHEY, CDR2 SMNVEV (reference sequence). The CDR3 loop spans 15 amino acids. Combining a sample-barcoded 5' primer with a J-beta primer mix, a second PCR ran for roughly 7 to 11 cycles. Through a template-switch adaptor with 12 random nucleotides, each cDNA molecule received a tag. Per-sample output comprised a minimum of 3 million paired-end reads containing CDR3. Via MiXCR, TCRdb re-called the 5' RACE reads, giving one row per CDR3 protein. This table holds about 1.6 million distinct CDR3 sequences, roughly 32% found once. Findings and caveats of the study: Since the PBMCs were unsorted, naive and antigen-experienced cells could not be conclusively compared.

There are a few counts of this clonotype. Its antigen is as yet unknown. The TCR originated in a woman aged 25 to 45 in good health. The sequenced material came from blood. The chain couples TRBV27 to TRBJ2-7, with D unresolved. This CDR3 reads CASSGSGRPPYEQYF. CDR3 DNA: TGTGCCAGCAGCGGGTCGGGCCGGCCACCCTACGAGCAGTACTTC.